This entry lists 25 T cell receptor beta chains sequenced from one sample in a study of T cells in Graves' hyperthyroidism and ophthalmopathy. Regions amplified from RNA transcripts were the TCR beta CDR3 regions. HTBI primers drove first-round RT-PCR of the TCR CDR3. TCRdb fed the multiplex PCR reads into MiXCR, producing one record per CDR3 protein. This sample has approximately 560,000 distinct CDR3 sequences; roughly 46% occur once, and the top ten carry roughly 8.2%. The sequenced sample consisted of peripheral blood or thyroid tissue (not recorded which). The receptors originated from a woman aged 18-35 years with Graves' hyperthyroidism.

This clonotype was seen a handful of times. A junction end diverges from the germline sequence, so it may reflect a read error. The rearrangement links TRBV15 to TRBJ2-6; 7 bases align to TRBD1. The CDR3 length is 15 residues. Germline CDR1 reads LNHNV; CDR2 reads YYDKDF (reference sequence). The CDR3 coding sequence is TGTGCCACCAGCAGAGATCGGTCAGGGGGCAACGTCCTGACTTTC. It yields the protein CATSRDRSGGNVLTF.

Many counts were recorded for this clonotype. This sequence joins TRBV29-1 and TRBJ2-7; 11 nucleotides line up with TRBD2. V was clipped by 6 bases and J by 2 bases; unmatched bases: 6. Per the germline V gene, CDR1 is SQVTM and CDR2 is ANQGSEA. The CDR3 is 14 amino acids. CDR3 DNA: TGCAGCGTAGTGCTAGCGGGAGGTCCCTACGAGCAGTACTTC. Its protein is CSVVLAGGPYEQYF.

About this clonotype: The junction and the germline gene differ at one end; a read error may be behind it. V usage is TRBV24-1 and J usage is TRBJ2-5; TRBD2 matches at 9 bases. CDR3 length: 17 amino acids. The germline V gene has CDR1 KGHDR and CDR2 SFDVKD. The DNA of the CDR3 is TGTGCCACCAGTCCAAATGGTATAGCGGGAGATGTAAAGACCCAATACTTC. This translates into CATSPNGIAGDVKTQYF.

The V gene is TRBV7-9, the J gene TRBJ1-4; maybe TRBD1 (6 bases). The CDR3 has 14 residues. The ends were cut back, 3 bases at V and 6 bases at J, with 11 bases in the middle. Germline V gene lookup returns CDR1 SEHNR and CDR2 FQNEAQ (reference sequence). The CDR3 is CASSFIRGDEKLFF. CDR3 DNA: TGTGCCAGCAGCTTCATCAGGGGAGATGAAAAACTGTTTTTT.

The chain has TRBV7-9 and TRBJ2-7; no firm D call. The CDR3 spans 14 residues. Germline lookup yields CDR1 SEHNR and CDR2 FQNEAQ (reference sequence). Trimming shortened V by 5 bases and J by 1 base, and 12 bases separated the two germline ends. CDR3 protein: CASSQEGESYEQYF. In nucleotides, the CDR3 is TGTGCCAGCAGCCAAGAAGGAGAATCCTACGAGCAGTACTTC.

The CDR3 spells CASSLVRGETQYF. Written as DNA, the CDR3 is TGTGCCAGCAGCTTAGTAAGGGGAGAGACCCAGTACTTC. The chain couples TRBV7-2 to TRBJ2-5; possibly TRBD1 for D (5 bases). V dropped 1 base and J dropped 4 bases, with 7 bases sitting between them. Germline V CDR1 and CDR2: SGHTA, FQGNSA. The CDR3 totals 13 residues.

In this sample, this clonotype turned up a few times. This sequence joins TRBV20-1 and TRBJ2-7; 11 bases are a match to TRBD2. CDR3 length: 15 amino acids. Germline CDR1 DFQATT, CDR2 SNEGSKA (reference sequence). After removal of 1 base from V and 3 bases from J, the junction contained 5 bases not matched to a gene. This CDR3 is CSARVPGTSGYEQYF. CDR3 in DNA: TGCAGTGCTAGAGTCCCCGGGACTAGCGGCTACGAGCAGTACTTC.

The V and J genes are TRBV9 and TRBJ1-2; D uncertain. From germline, CDR1 is SGDLS and CDR2 YYNGEE. Trimming stripped 5 bases from V and 6 bases from J, with 11 bases between. The CDR3 contains 12 residues. The CDR3 protein is CASSRTIDGYTF. Written as DNA, the CDR3 is TGTGCCAGCAGTCGTACCATCGATGGCTACACCTTC.

This clonotype came up many times. J is TRBJ2-7 and V is TRBV29-1; 10 positions match TRBD2. The germline V gene encodes CDR1 SQVTM and CDR2 ANQGSEA. With 2 bases clipped from V and 6 bases from J, the junction kept 1 base outside the gene matches. The CDR3 totals 12 residues. CDR3 in amino acids: CSVELAGAEQYF. Here the CDR3 DNA reads TGCAGCGTTGAACTAGCGGGAGCCGAGCAGTACTTC.

With regard to this clonotype: The conserved phenylalanine or tryptophan is not found at the CDR3 terminus, so this likely reflects a read error. This sequence joins TRBV15 and TRBJ1-2; D not certain. There are 13 residues in the CDR3. Per the germline V gene, CDR1 is LNHNV and CDR2 is YYDKDF (reference sequence). The ends were cut back, 3 bases at V and 7 bases at J, with 12 bases in the middle. The CDR3 loop reads CATSSVPVVGYTL. The CDR3 nucleotides are TGTGCCACCAGCAGCGTGCCTGTGGTTGGCTACACCCTC.

In the case of this clonotype: The CDR3 ends on some other residue instead of the conserved phenylalanine or tryptophan, so this is likely a read error. The chain links TRBV5-1 to TRBJ1-1, with a possible D match to TRBD1 (6 bases). This CDR3 contains 15 residues. Germline V gene lookup returns CDR1 SGHRS and CDR2 YFSETQ. Here the CDR3 reads CASSTHGGLNTEAFL. Written as DNA, the CDR3 is TGTGCCAGCAGCACCCATGGGGGGCTGAACACTGAAGCTTTCCTT.

The chain employs TRBV10-3 and TRBJ2-7; 16 bases are a match to TRBD2. With V trimmed by 10 bases and J by 6 bases, 6 bases remained unmatched. CDR1 is ENHRY and CDR2 is SYGVKD in the germline V gene. The CDR3 length is 14 residues. As DNA, the CDR3 is TGTGCCACCAAGGGACTAGCGGGAGGGCGCGAGCAGTACTTC. Encoded protein: CATKGLAGGREQYF.

This clonotype has just a few counts. The chain links TRBV7-4 to TRBJ2-2, with TRBD2 matching over 9 bases. J lost 4 bases, V lost 1 base, and 4 bases had no gene match. Germline CDR1 reads SGHVT; CDR2 reads SQSDAQ. This CDR3 spans 16 amino acids. The CDR3: CASSLGLAERTGELFF. DNA for the CDR3: TGTGCCAGCAGCTTAGGACTAGCGGAACGCACCGGGGAGCTGTTTTTT.

Comments on this clonotype: This could be a read error, since a much larger clone is one nucleotide away. The CDR3 sequence: CAGSLGANVLTF. Written as DNA, the CDR3 is TGTGCCGGCAGCTTAGGGGCCAACGTCCTGACTTTC. The chain links TRBV11-2 to TRBJ2-6; D is unresolved. The CDR3 has 12 amino acids. Germline V gene lookup returns CDR1 SGHAT and CDR2 FQNNGV.

The V call is TRBV2, the J call TRBJ1-5; 8 nucleotides line up with TRBD1. Unmatched junction bases numbered 6, after V lost 6 bases and J lost 2 bases. CDR1 and CDR2 from the germline V gene are SNHLY and FYNNEI. The CDR3 totals 15 residues. CDR3 sequence (DNA): TGTGCCAGCAGCGAACAGGGGGTTCGCAATCAGCCCCAGCATTTT. As protein: CASSEQGVRNQPQHF.

Comment on this clonotype: The junction departs from germline at one end; a sequencing error may be responsible. The DNA of the CDR3 is TGTGCCAGCAGCTTGGCAGCGGACAGGGTTGAAAAACTGTTTTTT. It encodes CASSLAADRVEKLFF. The rearrangement uses TRBV5-1 and TRBJ1-4; 8 positions agree with TRBD1. The CDR3 runs 15 residues. Looked up from germline, CDR1 is SGHRS and CDR2 is YFSETQ.

The rearrangement uses TRBV7-9 and TRBJ1-2; D is uncertain. The V end lost 1 base, the J end lost 4 bases, and 19 bases lay between the germline ends. CDR3 length equals 17 residues. Germline loops: CDR1 SEHNR, CDR2 FQNEAQ (reference sequence). CDR3 sequence (DNA): TGTGCCAGCAGCTTAGTGGTTGCCGGTGGCTCATTCTATGGCTACACCTTC. It is translated as CASSLVVAGGSFYGYTF.

Points on this clonotype: This clone may be a read error of a much larger clone one base away. The chain recombines TRBV7-3 with TRBJ2-2; the D is unclear. Trimming cost V 6 bases and J 1 base, with 3 bases left between them. This CDR3 is 12 amino acids long. Per germline, CDR1 SGHTA and CDR2 FQGTGA. The CDR3 region has the DNA TGTGCCAGCAGGAAGAACACCGGGGAGCTGTTTTTT. This codes for CASRKNTGELFF.

This clonotype was detected a few times. The chain uses TRBV25-1 and TRBJ1-5; D is possibly TRBD1 (6 bases). Trimming left V 5 bases short and J 7 bases short, with 18 bases between. CDR1 and CDR2 (germline): MGHDK, SYGVNS. The CDR3 is made up of 15 amino acids. In DNA, the CDR3 is TGTGCCAGCAGTCCCGGGACACCCGGTGGACAGCCCCAGCATTTT. Translating gives CASSPGTPGGQPQHF.

As to this clonotype: At one end the junction does not follow the germline gene, possibly because of a read error. The V gene is TRBV7-9, the J gene TRBJ2-7, with 8 nucleotides matching TRBD2. Germline assignment: CDR1 SEHNR and CDR2 FQNEAQ (reference sequence). This CDR3 region has 14 residues. The CDR3 DNA reads as TGCGCCAGCGGCCCGGGACTAGGTGACTACGAGCAGTACTTC. Its protein product is CASGPGLGDYEQYF.

This chain joins TRBV3-1 and TRBJ2-7, with D perhaps TRBD1 or TRBD2 (6 bases each). V lost 0 bases, J lost 5 bases, and 11 bases lay in between. This CDR3 is built from 14 residues. Germline V gene data show CDR1 as LGHDT and CDR2 as YNNKEL (reference sequence). This CDR3 is CASSQEGGSDEQYF. CDR3 coding DNA: TGTGCCAGCAGCCAAGAAGGGGGGAGCGACGAGCAGTACTTC.

The chain employs TRBV10-3 and TRBJ2-3, with 7 positions matching TRBD2. V shed 3 bases and J 2 bases; nucleotides not matched to a gene: 8. This CDR3 is 16 amino acids long. Germline V gene data show CDR1 as ENHRY and CDR2 as SYGVKD. CDR3 nucleotide sequence: TGTGCCATCAGTGATTGGCTAGCGGAGCCCACAGATACGCAGTATTTT. Translating it yields CAISDWLAEPTDTQYF.

This chain connects TRBV5-1 to TRBJ2-2; D remains ambiguous. The CDR3 covers 13 residues. The germline V and J ends were trimmed by 4 bases and 7 bases, with 11 bases remaining between them. Per the germline V gene, CDR1 is SGHRS and CDR2 is YFSETQ. The CDR3 DNA reads as TGCGCCAGCAGCCCCATTCGCGGCGGGGAGCTGTTTTTT. The encoded protein is CASSPIRGGELFF.

DNA for the CDR3: TGCAGTGCCAAAACCGTAGGACAGCTATCCCTCGAGCAGTACTTC. This gives the protein CSAKTVGQLSLEQYF. The V gene is TRBV20-1, the J gene TRBJ2-7, with D possibly matching TRBD1 (6 bases). CDR3 length equals 15 residues. Per germline, CDR1 DFQATT and CDR2 SNEGSKA (reference sequence). The ends were cut back, 6 bases at V and 6 bases at J, with 24 bases in the middle.

This chain connects TRBV7-8 to TRBJ1-6, with a weak D call TRBD1 (6 bases). The V end was cut by 3 bases, the J end by 7 bases, with 13 bases between. The CDR3 consists of 15 residues. Germline CDR1 is SGHVS and CDR2 is FQNEAQ. Here the CDR3 DNA reads TGTGCCAGCAGCTTTCGGGGGCATGGGAATTCACCCCTCCACTTT. The encoded protein is CASSFRGHGNSPLHF.